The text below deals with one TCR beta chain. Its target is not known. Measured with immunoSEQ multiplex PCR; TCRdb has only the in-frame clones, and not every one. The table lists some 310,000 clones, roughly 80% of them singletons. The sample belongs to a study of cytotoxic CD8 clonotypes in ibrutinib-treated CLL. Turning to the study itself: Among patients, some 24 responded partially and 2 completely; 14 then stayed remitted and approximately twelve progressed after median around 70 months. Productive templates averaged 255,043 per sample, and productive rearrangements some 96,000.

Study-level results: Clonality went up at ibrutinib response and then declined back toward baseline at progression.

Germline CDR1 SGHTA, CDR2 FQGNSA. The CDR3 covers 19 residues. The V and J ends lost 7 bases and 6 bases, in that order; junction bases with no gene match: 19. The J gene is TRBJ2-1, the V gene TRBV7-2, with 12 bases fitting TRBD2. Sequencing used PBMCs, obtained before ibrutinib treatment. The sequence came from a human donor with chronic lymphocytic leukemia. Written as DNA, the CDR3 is TGTGCCAGCACTAAGGACAGGGGCCTAGCGGGAGGGCCACGCAATGAGCAGTTCTTC. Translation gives CASTKDRGLAGGPRNEQFF. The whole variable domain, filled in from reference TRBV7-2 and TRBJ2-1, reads GAGVSQSPSNKVTEKGKDVELRCDPISGHTALYWYRQSLGQGLEFLIYFQGNSAPDKSGLPSDRFSAERTGGSVSTLTIQRTQQEDSAVYLCASTKDRGLAGGPRNEQFFGPGTRLTVL.